The 27 T cell receptor beta chains reported below all come from one sample, sequenced in a study of blood T cell repertoires in COVID-19. TCRdb keeps only in-frame clones here, not all; method: immunoSEQ multiplex PCR. Of 15,000 to 20,000 clones listed, approximately 80% were seen once; the top ten hold 16%. The sample comprised peripheral blood. The receptors were sampled from a human donor in a cohort sampled during active COVID-19.

This chain joins TRBV29-1 and TRBJ2-5; no definite D call. This CDR3 contains 12 residues. Trimming pared 6 bases from V and 2 bases from J, leaving 10 bases between. Germline CDR1 reads SQVTM; CDR2 reads ANQGSEA. CDR3 DNA sequence: TGCAGCGTCCTTCACACGCAAGAGACCCAGTACTTC. This translates into CSVLHTQETQYF.

In this sample, this clone turned up a few times. One end of the junction varies from germline; a read error may be responsible. This sequence joins TRBV11-2 and TRBJ2-5, with 11 bases matching TRBD1. This CDR3 is 14 amino acids long. Germline CDR1 is SGHAT and CDR2 is FQNNGV. CDR3 coding DNA: TGTGCCAGCAGCGAGGACAGGGGGCAAGTGACCCAGTACTTC. This translates into CASSEDRGQVTQYF.

This chain connects TRBV6-5 to TRBJ1-2; D is unclear. The CDR3 runs to 15 residues. Germline values: CDR1 MNHEY, CDR2 SVGAGI. V dropped 4 bases and J dropped 4 bases, with 16 bases sitting between them. The CDR3 sequence is CASSLNSAPFYGYTF. CDR3 in DNA: TGTGCCAGCAGTTTAAACAGTGCCCCTTTCTATGGCTACACCTTC.

The chain has TRBV27 and TRBJ1-6; 7 nucleotides line up with TRBD1. The J segment lost 7 bases and the V segment lost 4 bases, leaving 7 bases of the junction unmatched. Germline CDR1 MNHEY, CDR2 SMNVEV (reference sequence). This CDR3 region has 15 residues. The CDR3 DNA reads TGTGCCAGCAGTTACTCCGGGACAGTGAATTCACCCCTCCACTTT. This encodes CASSYSGTVNSPLHF.

This clone has just one count. Germline and junction disagree at one end, which may indicate a read error. V is TRBV6-4 and J is TRBJ2-2; tentative D call: TRBD2 (5 bases). CDR1 is MRHNA and CDR2 is SNTAGT in the germline V gene. The CDR3 has 14 amino acids. As DNA, the CDR3 is TGTGTCAGCAGCCCCTCCCCGGGGACCGGGGAGCTGTTTTTT. As protein: CVSSPSPGTGELFF.

This clone was counted a single time. This sequence joins TRBV5-4 and TRBJ2-7, with 11 bases identical to TRBD1. Germline CDR1 is SGHNT and CDR2 is YYREEE (reference sequence). V gave up 3 bases and J gave up 0 bases; unmatched junction bases: 5. CDR3 size: 16 residues. The CDR3 region is CASSSRGTGGSYEQYF. CDR3 in DNA: TGTGCCAGCAGCTCCCGAGGGACAGGGGGCTCCTACGAGCAGTACTTC.

To note about this clone: Relative to the germline gene, one junction end is altered; a read error may explain this. The gene calls are TRBV7-7 and TRBJ2-1; no clear D gene. This CDR3 contains 15 residues. Germline CDR1 and CDR2: SSHAT and FNYEAQ (reference sequence). In DNA form, the CDR3 reads TGTGCTAGCAGCTTAAACGAGCTCTCCTACAATGAGCAGTTCTTC. Translated, it gives CASSLNELSYNEQFF.

This rearrangement joins TRBV9 to TRBJ1-2, with 7 bases that match TRBD1. This CDR3 spans 14 amino acids. The junction had 7 bases not matched to a gene; V was cut back by 3 bases and J by 5 bases. Germline V gene lookup returns CDR1 SGDLS and CDR2 YYNGEE. The DNA for the CDR3 is TGTGCCAGCAGCGCCCAGGGACAGATTTATGGCTACACCTTC. It specifies CASSAQGQIYGYTF.

This chain links TRBV25-1 with TRBJ1-1; D remains ambiguous. The CDR3 has 13 residues. The V end was cut by 4 bases, the J end by 7 bases, with 13 bases between. CDR1 is MGHDK, CDR2 SYGVNS, per germline. CDR3 sequence (DNA): TGTGCCAGCAGTGGGAGGGCTTCGGGTGAAGCTTTCTTT. Translated, it gives CASSGRASGEAFF.

The chain recombines TRBV6-5 with TRBJ1-6; no firm D call. This CDR3 spans 13 amino acids. Trimming removed 6 bases at V and 6 bases at J, with 9 bases between. Germline CDR1 and CDR2: MNHEY and SVGAGI. CDR3 in amino acids: CASREVANSPLHF. DNA for the CDR3: TGTGCCAGCAGGGAGGTGGCTAATTCACCCCTCCACTTT.

This chain connects TRBV5-1 to TRBJ2-7; 12 bases are a match to TRBD2. Per the germline V gene, CDR1 is SGHRS and CDR2 is YFSETQ. The V gene end was trimmed by 0 bases and the J gene end by 5 bases; junction bases not matched to a gene: 9. CDR3 length: 17 residues. This CDR3 is CASSLVGGTSGWNEQYF. Written as DNA, the CDR3 is TGCGCCAGCAGCTTGGTAGGAGGGACTAGCGGGTGGAACGAGCAGTACTTC. The full variable domain, rest sourced from reference TRBV5-1 and TRBJ2-7, is KAGVTQTPRYLIKTRGQQVTLSCSPISGHRSVSWYQQTPGQGLQFLFEYFSETQRNKGNFPGRFSGRQFSNSRSEMNVSTLELGDSALYLCASSLVGGTSGWNEQYFGPGTRLTVT.

This clone showed up just a few times. This chain connects TRBV7-8 to TRBJ1-6, with D maybe TRBD1 (5 bases). CDR1 and CDR2 (germline): SGHVS, FQNEAQ. Trimming removed 7 bases from V and 4 bases from J, with 11 bases in between. The length of the CDR3 is 14 residues. CDR3 loop: CASTTTAYNSPLHF. The CDR3 DNA sequence: TGTGCCAGCACCACGACAGCGTATAATTCACCCCTCCACTTT.

This chain joins TRBV18 and TRBJ2-5, with D possibly matching TRBD1 (5 bases). The germline V and J ends were trimmed by 5 bases and 5 bases, with 15 bases remaining between them. Germline V gene lookup returns CDR1 KGHSH and CDR2 LQKENI. The CDR3 extends over 14 amino acids. The CDR3 loop is CASSSRVSRETQYF. CDR3 DNA: TGTGCCAGCTCATCCAGGGTATCCAGGGAGACCCAGTACTTC.

The chain combines TRBV5-1 with TRBJ1-4; tentative D call: TRBD1 (6 bases). V was trimmed by 0 bases and J by 7 bases, leaving 16 bases between them. The CDR3 covers 16 residues. CDR1 is SGHRS, CDR2 YFSETQ, per germline. The CDR3 reads CASSLESGVGTEKLFF. The CDR3 DNA reads TGCGCCAGCAGCTTGGAATCAGGGGTGGGGACTGAAAAACTGTTTTTT.

Only one count was recorded for this clone. The chain recombines TRBV28 with TRBJ1-2; D is unresolved. Trimming left V 6 bases short and J 0 bases short, with 11 bases between. Germline V gene lookup returns CDR1 MDHEN and CDR2 SYDVKM. The CDR3 sequence is 14 residues long. The CDR3 bases are TGTGCCAGCAGAACTGCTGGAGCTAACTATGGCTACACCTTC. Its protein is CASRTAGANYGYTF.

The J gene is TRBJ2-7, the V gene TRBV2; D not certain. The germline V gene encodes CDR1 SNHLY and CDR2 FYNNEI. Trimming took off 2 bases at V and 1 base at J, with 9 bases between the two ends. The length of the CDR3 is 14 residues. In DNA, the CDR3 is TGTGCCAGCAGTGAAACAGATACGTCCTACGAGCAGTACTTC. Its translation: CASSETDTSYEQYF.

The chain combines TRBV14 with TRBJ2-1, with D perhaps TRBD2 (5 bases). Per germline, CDR1 SGHDN and CDR2 FVKESK. The V end lost 3 bases, the J end lost 3 bases, and 6 bases lay between the germline ends. The CDR3 has 13 residues. Here the CDR3 reads CASSQRDYNEQFF. The CDR3 DNA reads TGTGCCAGCAGCCAGAGGGACTACAATGAGCAGTTCTTC.

The chain couples TRBV7-6 to TRBJ2-5; 11 bases align to TRBD2. The germline CDR1 and CDR2 sequences are SGHVS and FNYEAQ. J lost 0 bases, V lost 5 bases, and 8 bases had no gene match. This CDR3 comprises 17 residues. The CDR3 is CASSLAASGRYQETQYF. CDR3 bases: TGTGCCAGCAGCCTCGCAGCTAGCGGGAGGTACCAAGAGACCCAGTACTTC.

J is TRBJ2-3 and V is TRBV7-8; 7 bases agree with TRBD2. Looked up from germline, CDR1 is SGHVS and CDR2 is FQNEAQ. The length of the CDR3 is 19 residues. Unmatched junction bases numbered 16, after V lost 0 bases and J lost 4 bases. The CDR3, as DNA: TGTGCCAGCAGCTTAGCTAGGTTTAAGGGAGGGCGGTTGCCAGATACGCAGTATTTT. Translation gives CASSLARFKGGRLPDTQYF.

The chain has TRBV11-2 and TRBJ2-5, with unresolved D. The CDR3 runs to 14 residues. Deletions cut 1 base from V and 1 base from J, with 7 bases between. Germline loops: CDR1 SGHAT, CDR2 FQNNGV. CDR3 in DNA: TGTGCCAGCAGCTTAGGACAATCCCAAGAGACCCAGTACTTC. It specifies CASSLGQSQETQYF.

The gene calls are TRBV2 and TRBJ1-5; 7 bases match TRBD1. The CDR3 runs to 14 residues. CDR1 and CDR2 from the germline V gene are SNHLY and FYNNEI. The ends lost 7 bases at V and 1 base at J; junction bases unmatched: 4. The CDR3 protein is CASTPDRSNQPQHF. The CDR3 nucleotides read TGTGCCAGCACCCCGGACAGGAGCAATCAGCCCCAGCATTTT.

The V call is TRBV9, the J call TRBJ2-2; D is uncertain. Germline V lookup: CDR1 SGDLS, CDR2 YYNGEE. V was trimmed by 5 bases and J by 1 base, leaving 9 bases between them. The CDR3 runs to 14 residues. The DNA for the CDR3 is TGTGCCAGCAGTGCTACCGTGAACACCGGGGAGCTGTTTTTT. It codes for CASSATVNTGELFF.

The rearrangement uses TRBV11-2 and TRBJ2-5; 7 bases line up with TRBD1. Trimming cost V 5 bases and J 4 bases; bases outside gene matches: 10. Germline V gene lookup returns CDR1 SGHAT and CDR2 FQNNGV. The CDR3 extends over 15 amino acids. CDR3 protein: CASSVNLAGGETQYF. The CDR3 DNA follows: TGTGCCAGCAGCGTTAATCTTGCAGGGGGAGAGACCCAGTACTTC.

The chain is built from TRBV7-8 and TRBJ2-3; 12 bases line up with TRBD2. The length of the CDR3 is 17 residues. The germline V gene has CDR1 SGHVS and CDR2 FQNEAQ. The trim removed 1 base at V and 3 bases at J, leaving 5 bases unmatched. The CDR3 region is CASSLGGLAGMTDTQYF. The CDR3 region has the DNA TGTGCCAGCAGCTTAGGAGGACTAGCGGGGATGACAGATACGCAGTATTTT. Supplemented by reference TRBV7-8 and TRBJ2-3, the full variable domain reads GAGVSQSPRYKVAKRGQDVALRCDPISGHVSLFWYQQALGQGPEFLTYFQNEAQLDKSGLPSDRFFAERPEGSVSTLKIQRTQQEDSAVYLCASSLGGLAGMTDTQYFGPGTRLTVL.

This clone was seen once. The chain combines TRBV7-6 with TRBJ1-1; no definite D call. There are 13 residues in the CDR3. Trimming shortened V by 4 bases and J by 0 bases, and 6 bases separated the two germline ends. Germline loops: CDR1 SGHVS, CDR2 FNYEAQ. This CDR3 reads CASSSLLNTEAFF. CDR3 nucleotides: TGTGCCAGCAGCTCACTGCTGAACACTGAAGCTTTCTTT.

This chain joins TRBV20-1 and TRBJ2-7; D is unclear. Germline V CDR1 and CDR2: DFQATT, SNEGSKA (reference sequence). Trimming cost V 5 bases and J 5 bases, with 4 bases left between them. The CDR3 spans 9 residues. CDR3 bases: TGCAGTGCTGGGCACGAGCAGTACTTC. Encoded protein: CSAGHEQYF.

This clone was counted once. The chain is built from TRBV2 and TRBJ1-5; 8 bases fit TRBD1. The CDR3 has 15 amino acids. The ends lost 6 bases at V and 6 bases at J; junction bases unmatched: 10. The germline CDR1 and CDR2 sequences are SNHLY and FYNNEI. The CDR3 bases are TGTGCCAGCAGCGGGACAGGAGCCTCCGCTCAGCCCCAGCATTTT. It yields the protein CASSGTGASAQPQHF.